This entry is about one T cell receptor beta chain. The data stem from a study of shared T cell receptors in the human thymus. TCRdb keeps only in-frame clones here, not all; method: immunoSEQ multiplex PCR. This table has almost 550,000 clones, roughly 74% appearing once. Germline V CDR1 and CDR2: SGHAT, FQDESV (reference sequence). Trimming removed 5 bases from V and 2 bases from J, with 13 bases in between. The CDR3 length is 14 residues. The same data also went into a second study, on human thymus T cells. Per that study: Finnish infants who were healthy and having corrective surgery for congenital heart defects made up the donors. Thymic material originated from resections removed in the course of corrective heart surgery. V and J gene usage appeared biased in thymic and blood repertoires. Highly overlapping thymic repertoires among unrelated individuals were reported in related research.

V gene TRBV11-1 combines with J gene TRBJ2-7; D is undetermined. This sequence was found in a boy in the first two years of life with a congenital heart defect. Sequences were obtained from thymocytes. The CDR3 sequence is CASSPPRHPYEQYF. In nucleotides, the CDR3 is TGTGCCAGCAGCCCGCCCCGACACCCCTACGAGCAGTACTTC.